Listed here are 24 T cell receptor beta chains from one sample, sequenced in a study of CD8 T cells in Susac syndrome. The RNA input was about 0.5 to 1 ug, and it was reverse transcribed with random hexamers. A single record per CDR3 protein comes from TCRdb applying MiXCR to the immunoSEQ multiplex PCR reads. The data show approximately 120,000 distinct CDR3 sequences, about 93% seen once. The sequenced sample consisted of CD8+ T cells from PBMCs. The receptors stem from a human donor with Susac syndrome.

The chain links TRBV4-1 to TRBJ2-1; 10 bases line up with TRBD2. The CDR3 runs to 19 residues. V trimming: 3 bases; J trimming: 6 bases; junction bases outside the gene matches: 17. The germline V gene encodes CDR1 MGHRA and CDR2 YSYEKL. This CDR3 reads CASSHSGGPPRGTTNEQFF. CDR3 nucleotide sequence: TGCGCCAGCAGCCATAGCGGGGGGCCGCCACGGGGCACTACCAATGAGCAGTTCTTC.

The rearrangement joins TRBV6-6 to TRBJ2-7; 7 positions match TRBD2. In germline, CDR1 is MNHNY, CDR2 SVGAGI (reference sequence). This CDR3 has 12 amino acids. Trimming cost V 8 bases and J 4 bases; bases outside gene matches: 5. The CDR3 spells CASSASGYEQYF. In nucleotides, the CDR3 is TGTGCCAGCTCGGCTAGCGGTTACGAGCAGTACTTC.

The chain is built from TRBV12-3 or TRBV12-4 and TRBJ2-1; D gene ambiguous. Trimming took off 6 bases at V and 7 bases at J, with 10 bases between the two ends. This CDR3 has 12 residues. CDR3 coding DNA: TGTGCCAGCAGCCCATACCAGAATGAGCAGTTCTTC. This codes for CASSPYQNEQFF.

CDR3 DNA: TGTGCCAGCAGCGACGGGGCAGACTATGGCTACACCTTC. It yields the protein CASSDGADYGYTF. The chain has TRBV7-3 and TRBJ1-2; tentative D call: TRBD1 (5 bases). Germline CDR1 and CDR2: SGHTA and FQGTGA. The CDR3 sequence is 13 residues long. V was cut by 5 bases and J by 3 bases, with 10 bases left in between.

This chain uses TRBV4-3 with TRBJ2-5; D remains ambiguous. V dropped 2 bases and J dropped 5 bases, with 12 bases sitting between them. CDR1 is LGHNA, CDR2 YSLEER, per germline. CDR3 length: 14 amino acids. The CDR3 region has the DNA TGCGCCAGCAGCCAAAGTTGGTCCGAGGAGACCCAGTACTTC. As protein: CASSQSWSEETQYF.

V usage is TRBV4-1 and J usage is TRBJ2-7; D might be TRBD1 (5 bases). The V end lost 1 base, the J end lost 3 bases, and 13 bases lay between the germline ends. The length of the CDR3 is 15 residues. The germline V gene has CDR1 MGHRA and CDR2 YSYEKL. Written as DNA, the CDR3 is TGCGCCAGCAGCCAAGTTCCCTGGGGCCTCTACGAGCAGTACTTC. It yields the protein CASSQVPWGLYEQYF.

The chain is built from TRBV4-1 and TRBJ2-6; a weak D match, TRBD2 (6 bases). Deletions cut 4 bases from V and 2 bases from J, with 15 bases between. This CDR3 spans 17 amino acids. Germline loops: CDR1 MGHRA, CDR2 YSYEKL. For the CDR3, the DNA is TGCGCCAGCAGCCTACTAAGCAGGGAGGCTGGGGCCAACGTCCTGACTTTC. This encodes CASSLLSREAGANVLTF.

The chain joins TRBV6-5 to TRBJ2-4, with D perhaps TRBD1 (6 bases). The CDR3 is 13 amino acids. Germline assignment: CDR1 MNHEY and CDR2 SVGAGI. V gave up 0 bases and J gave up 9 bases, with 9 bases separating them. The CDR3 bases are TGTGCCAGCAGTTACTCACAGGGCAGCATTCAGTACTTC. Encoded protein: CASSYSQGSIQYF.

This chain joins TRBV14 and TRBJ2-7, with a tentative D call TRBD2 (5 bases). V was shortened by 2 bases and J by 4 bases, with 12 bases between the two germline ends. CDR1 is SGHDN, CDR2 FVKESK, per germline. The CDR3 is 14 residues long. CDR3 coding DNA: TGTGCCAGCAGCCAATACGGGATGGGATACGAGCAGTACTTC. The encoded protein is CASSQYGMGYEQYF.

The chain has TRBV4-1 and TRBJ1-1; no definite D call. Germline lookup yields CDR1 MGHRA and CDR2 YSYEKL. The V end lost 0 bases, the J end lost 5 bases, and 7 bases lay between the germline ends. The CDR3 has 13 residues. This chain's CDR3 is CASSQEDGTEAFF. The CDR3 DNA is TGCGCCAGCAGCCAAGAGGACGGGACTGAAGCTTTCTTT.

V usage is TRBV15 and J usage is TRBJ2-1; TRBD2 agrees at 8 bases. The CDR3 is 15 amino acids. Germline assignment: CDR1 LNHNV and CDR2 YYDKDF (reference sequence). Trimming took 0 bases from V and 9 from J; bases not matched to a gene: 7. The CDR3, as DNA: TGTGCCACCAGCAGAGATCGGGAGGGTTCGGGTGAGCAGTTCTTC. Protein: CATSRDREGSGEQFF.

The chain couples TRBV4-1 to TRBJ1-2; no clear D gene. The germline V gene has CDR1 MGHRA and CDR2 YSYEKL. This CDR3 is 17 amino acids long. Trimming stripped 0 bases from V and 4 bases from J, with 18 bases between. The CDR3 region has the DNA TGCGCCAGCAGCCAAGATCTAAACCGGTACAAAGGCTATGGCTACACCTTC. This encodes CASSQDLNRYKGYGYTF.

The chain employs TRBV5-6 and TRBJ2-1; D is perhaps TRBD1 or TRBD2 (5 bases each). Germline assignment: CDR1 SGHDT and CDR2 YYEEEE. CDR3 length equals 12 residues. The V and J ends lost 5 bases and 12 bases respectively, with 15 bases between them. The CDR3 here is CASSRGVIWQFF. For the CDR3, the DNA is TGTGCCAGCAGTAGAGGGGTTATCTGGCAGTTCTTC.

The chain joins TRBV18 to TRBJ2-1, with a weak D call TRBD1 (6 bases). Germline-derived CDR1 and CDR2 are KGHSH and LQKENI. Trimming pared 9 bases from V and 7 bases from J, leaving 10 bases between. This CDR3 contains 11 residues. The CDR3 spells CASQQGNEQFF. In DNA, the CDR3 is TGTGCCAGTCAACAGGGAAATGAGCAGTTCTTC.

J is TRBJ2-5 and V is TRBV2, with D hard to call. V was trimmed by 3 bases and J by 5 bases, leaving 13 bases between them. CDR1 and CDR2 (germline): SNHLY, FYNNEI. The CDR3 is made up of 14 amino acids. CDR3 nucleotides: TGTGCCAGCAGTGAGTCCGCCCCCCCGGAGACCCAGTACTTC. Its translation: CASSESAPPETQYF.

The chain joins TRBV7-3 to TRBJ2-1; maybe TRBD1 (6 bases). The CDR3 is 14 residues long. The V gene's germline CDR1 is SGHTA and CDR2 FQGTGA. Trimming pared 0 bases from V and 6 bases from J, leaving 9 bases between. The CDR3 loop reads CASSLTVTGNEQFF. For the CDR3, the DNA is TGTGCCAGCAGCTTAACCGTGACAGGCAATGAGCAGTTCTTC. Based on the CDR3 plus reference TRBV7-3 and TRBJ2-1, the full variable domain is GAGVSQTPSNKVTEKGKYVELRCDPISGHTALYWYRQSLGQGPEFLIYFQGTGAADDSGLPNDRFFAVRPEGSVSTLKIQRTERGDSAVYLCASSLTVTGNEQFFGPGTRLTVL.

This chain joins TRBV2 and TRBJ1-1; D is undetermined. The CDR3 has 14 amino acids. Germline V gene data show CDR1 as SNHLY and CDR2 as FYNNEI. V was pared by 1 base and J by 5 bases, with 11 bases between. The CDR3 here is CASSEDKSETEAFF. The CDR3 DNA follows: TGTGCCAGCAGTGAAGACAAGTCGGAGACTGAAGCTTTCTTT.

The genes are TRBV6-6 and TRBJ2-1; 8 bases line up with TRBD1. Germline CDR1 is MNHNY and CDR2 is SVGAGI (reference sequence). The V and J ends lost 6 bases and 8 bases, in that order; junction bases with no gene match: 6. The CDR3 runs to 13 residues. CDR3 protein: CASSRQGTDEQFF. In DNA, the CDR3 is TGTGCCAGCAGCAGACAGGGGACCGATGAGCAGTTCTTC.

The CDR3 DNA sequence: TGTGCCAGCAGCCTACCGGGACTAGCGGGAGCAGATACGCAGTATTTT. The encoded protein is CASSLPGLAGADTQYF. The chain combines TRBV13 with TRBJ2-3; 14 positions agree with TRBD2. Trimming removed 5 bases from V and 4 bases from J; junction bases left unmatched: 5. The CDR3 sequence is 16 residues long. Per germline, CDR1 PRHDT and CDR2 FYEKMQ (reference sequence).

The rearrangement joins TRBV6-1 to TRBJ2-7, with 7 bases identical to TRBD1. After removal of 7 bases from V and 5 bases from J, the junction contained 8 bases not matched to a gene. The CDR3 is made up of 13 amino acids. Germline V gene sequence: CDR1 MNHNS, CDR2 SASEGT. The CDR3 DNA reads as TGTGCCAGCAACGACAGGGAGAACGACGAGCAGTACTTC. It encodes CASNDRENDEQYF.

This sequence joins TRBV13 and TRBJ2-5, with 8 bases that match TRBD2. V lost 5 bases and J lost 4; bases outside the gene matches: 9. The CDR3 has 15 amino acids. Germline loops: CDR1 PRHDT, CDR2 FYEKMQ (reference sequence). Written as DNA, the CDR3 is TGTGCCAGCAGCCTGGCGGGACTAGGGGGAGAGACCCAGTACTTC. Its translation is CASSLAGLGGETQYF.

V and J are TRBV11-2 and TRBJ1-1, with TRBD1 as a possible D gene (5 bases). Germline V gene data show CDR1 as SGHAT and CDR2 as FQNNGV. Deletions cut 2 bases from V and 1 base from J, with 17 bases between. The CDR3 is made up of 17 amino acids. CDR3 protein: CASSLPGRSPRNTEAFF. The CDR3 DNA sequence: TGTGCCAGCAGCTTACCGGGACGGAGCCCGCGGAACACTGAAGCTTTCTTT. Based on the CDR3 plus reference TRBV11-2 and TRBJ1-1, the full variable domain is EAGVAQSPRYKIIEKRQSVAFWCNPISGHATLYWYQQILGQGPKLLIQFQNNGVVDDSQLPKDRFSAERLKGVDSTLKIQPAKLEDSAVYLCASSLPGRSPRNTEAFFGQGTRLTVV.

The chain couples TRBV6-4 to TRBJ2-7; the match to TRBD2 covers 8 bases. V lost 3 bases to trimming and J lost 6 bases; unmatched junction nucleotides: 7. CDR3 size: 14 residues. Germline CDR1 and CDR2: MRHNA and SNTAGT. CDR3 coding DNA: TGTGCCAGCAGTGAGACGGGGGGGTCGGTCGAGCAGTACTTC. It is translated as CASSETGGSVEQYF.

V gene TRBV19 combines with J gene TRBJ1-2; TRBD1 agrees at 7 bases. This CDR3 is built from 13 residues. In germline, CDR1 is LNHDA, CDR2 SQIVND (reference sequence). The V segment lost 4 bases and the J segment 8 bases; nucleotides outside the gene matches: 7. The CDR3: CASSTTGVHGYTF. The CDR3, as DNA: TGTGCCAGTAGTACCACAGGGGTTCACGGCTACACCTTC.